A single sample is the source of the 29 T cell receptor beta chains below, sequenced in a study of cytomegalovirus exposure and HLA in healthy donors. A multiplex PCR was run with 60 Vbeta primers and 13 Jbeta primers. Generated by immunoSEQ multiplex PCR, the TCRdb table keeps only in-frame clones and is missing some. The sample lists tens of thousands of clones, roughly four fifths occurring once. The sequencing sample was made of PBMCs. These receptors all stem from a man aged 70 or older in good health and CMV-seronegative.

The chain recombines TRBV11-2 with TRBJ2-7, with 8 bases lining up with TRBD2. CDR1 is SGHAT, CDR2 FQNNGV, per germline. The CDR3 runs to 15 residues. The trim removed 0 bases at V and 6 bases at J, leaving 7 bases unmatched. CDR3 in amino acids: CASSLELGGRSEQYF. The CDR3 nucleotides are TGTGCCAGCAGCTTAGAATTAGGCGGGAGGAGCGAGCAGTACTTC. The variable domain in full, with the rest retrieved from reference TRBV11-2 and TRBJ2-7, is EAGVAQSPRYKIIEKRQSVAFWCNPISGHATLYWYQQILGQGPKLLIQFQNNGVVDDSQLPKDRFSAERLKGVDSTLKIQPAKLEDSAVYLCASSLELGGRSEQYFGPGTRLTVT.

The chain recombines TRBV7-8 with TRBJ1-1, with no clear D. Between the trimmed V and J ends, which lost 4 bases and 1 base, there was a span of 7 bases. Germline V lookup: CDR1 SGHVS, CDR2 FQNEAQ. The CDR3 totals 13 residues. CDR3 coding DNA: TGTGCCAGCAGCTCGACACAGAACACTGAAGCTTTCTTT. Protein product: CASSSTQNTEAFF. The full variable domain, completed using reference TRBV7-8 and TRBJ1-1, is GAGVSQSPRYKVAKRGQDVALRCDPISGHVSLFWYQQALGQGPEFLTYFQNEAQLDKSGLPSDRFFAERPEGSVSTLKIQRTQQEDSAVYLCASSSTQNTEAFFGQGTRLTVV.

The chain links TRBV6-6 to TRBJ1-2; 8 bases fit TRBD1. Unmatched junction bases numbered 6, after V lost 2 bases and J lost 7 bases. This CDR3 contains 14 residues. Looked up from germline, CDR1 is MNHNY and CDR2 is SVGAGI (reference sequence). The CDR3 spells CASSYSQGAGGYTF. DNA of the CDR3: TGTGCCAGCAGTTACAGCCAGGGGGCGGGTGGCTACACCTTC.

The gene calls are TRBV10-1 and TRBJ1-1; perhaps TRBD1 as D (6 bases). V was clipped by 3 bases and J by 1 base, with 9 bases between them. Germline loops: CDR1 WNHNN, CDR2 SYGVQD (reference sequence). The CDR3 is 14 amino acids. CDR3 protein: CASSDSQGNTEAFF. The CDR3 DNA is TGCGCCAGCAGTGATTCACAGGGGAACACTGAAGCTTTCTTT.

The rearrangement uses TRBV28 and TRBJ2-1, with 11 bases fitting TRBD2. CDR1 is MDHEN, CDR2 SYDVKM, per germline. The V and J ends lost 2 bases and 1 base, in that order; junction bases with no gene match: 4. The CDR3 spans 17 residues. CDR3 bases: TGTGCCAGCAGTTTACTAGCGGGGGGCCCTTCCTACAATGAGCAGTTCTTC. As protein: CASSLLAGGPSYNEQFF.

The rearrangement links TRBV5-8 to TRBJ2-1; 9 nucleotides line up with TRBD2. CDR3 length: 17 residues. Unmatched junction bases numbered 12, after V lost 6 bases and J lost 2 bases. The V gene's germline CDR1 is SGHTS and CDR2 YDEGEE. CDR3 in DNA: TGTGCCAGCACCTCTTCGGCTCCTAGCGGGGCCTACAATGAGCAGTTCTTC. Amino acids: CASTSSAPSGAYNEQFF.

The chain employs TRBV7-2 and TRBJ2-4; 8 positions agree with TRBD1. The CDR3 length is 14 residues. Germline CDR1 and CDR2: SGHTA and FQGNSA. J lost 4 bases, V lost 2 bases, and 1 base had no gene match. This chain's CDR3 is CASSLQGAKNIQYF. The CDR3 nucleotides read TGTGCCAGCAGCTTACAGGGGGCGAAAAACATTCAGTACTTC.

This clone was detected only a few times. This chain uses TRBV6-5 with TRBJ2-7; TRBD1 matches at 7 bases. This CDR3 is 14 amino acids long. The J segment lost 2 bases and the V segment lost 2 bases, leaving 3 bases of the junction unmatched. Germline loops: CDR1 MNHEY, CDR2 SVGAGI. The CDR3 nucleotides read TGTGCCAGCAGTTACGGGGACAGCCCCTACGAGCAGTACTTC. Protein: CASSYGDSPYEQYF.

This clone was detected ten times or more. The same CDR3 arises from other DNA sequences in this sample as well. The gene calls are TRBV4-3 and TRBJ1-1, with 9 bases fitting TRBD1. The CDR3 extends over 13 amino acids. Germline V gene lookup returns CDR1 LGHNA and CDR2 YSLEER. V lost 4 bases and J lost 4; bases outside the gene matches: 1. In nucleotides, the CDR3 is TGCGCCAGCAGCCTGACAGGGGGCACTGAAGCTTTCTTT. Its protein product is CASSLTGGTEAFF.

The V call is TRBV19, the J call TRBJ2-5; TRBD2 aligns across 11 bases. The CDR3 totals 15 residues. V trimming: 3 bases; J trimming: 2 bases; junction bases outside the gene matches: 2. Germline CDR1 LNHDA, CDR2 SQIVND (reference sequence). As DNA, the CDR3 is TGTGCCAGTAGTATCGGGACTAGCGGACAAGAGACCCAGTACTTC. As protein: CASSIGTSGQETQYF.

The chain links TRBV7-9 to TRBJ2-3, with TRBD1 identical over 7 bases. Germline V gives CDR1 SEHNR, CDR2 FQNEAQ (reference sequence). The CDR3 has 18 amino acids. Trimming removed 1 base from V and 0 bases from J; junction bases left unmatched: 10. The CDR3 loop is CASSLDLGTVPSTDTQYF. CDR3 coding DNA: TGTGCCAGCAGCTTAGATTTGGGGACAGTCCCTAGCACAGATACGCAGTATTTT.

V and J are TRBV30 and TRBJ1-3, with D possibly TRBD1 on 5 matching bases. CDR1 and CDR2 (germline): GTSNPN, SVGIG (reference sequence). CDR3 size: 15 residues. V gave up 2 bases and J gave up 6 bases, with 17 bases separating them. This CDR3 reads CAWSRQFFQSNTIYF. CDR3 DNA: TGTGCCTGGAGTAGACAGTTCTTTCAGTCAAACACCATATATTTT.

This chain joins TRBV7-8 and TRBJ2-5; 10 bases line up with TRBD2. This CDR3 has 17 amino acids. Per the germline V gene, CDR1 is SGHVS and CDR2 is FQNEAQ. V was clipped by 1 base and J by 8 bases; unmatched bases: 13. The CDR3 DNA sequence: TGTGCCAGCAGCTTAGTAGGGGGGGCTAGCGGGGGAACAACCCAGTACTTC. Encoded protein: CASSLVGGASGGTTQYF.

This chain uses TRBV27 with TRBJ2-5; D is possibly TRBD1 (6 bases). V lost 0 bases and J 5 bases, leaving 13 bases between the germline ends. The CDR3 has 15 residues. Per germline, CDR1 MNHEY and CDR2 SMNVEV (reference sequence). The CDR3: CASSLSGTQGETQYF. The DNA for the CDR3 is TGTGCCAGCAGTTTATCGGGGACCCAGGGGGAGACCCAGTACTTC.

V usage is TRBV7-2 and J usage is TRBJ1-1; 8 positions match TRBD1. CDR3 length: 15 residues. Germline V CDR1 and CDR2: SGHTA, FQGNSA. V trimming: 5 bases; J trimming: 1 base; junction bases outside the gene matches: 6. The CDR3: CASSPRQGKNTEAFF. In nucleotides, the CDR3 is TGTGCCAGCAGCCCTAGACAGGGGAAGAACACTGAAGCTTTCTTT.

The J gene is TRBJ1-1, the V gene TRBV7-2; the D gene is possibly TRBD1 (6 bases). V was pared by 5 bases and J by 4 bases, with 14 bases between. Looked up from germline, CDR1 is SGHTA and CDR2 is FQGNSA. The CDR3 sequence is 14 residues long. The CDR3 DNA follows: TGTGCCAGCAGCCGGCAGGGGATGAGCACTGAAGCTTTCTTT. Translating gives CASSRQGMSTEAFF.

The chain is built from TRBV4-1 and TRBJ2-1, with unresolved D. V dropped 7 bases and J dropped 4 bases, with 11 bases sitting between them. The CDR3 spans 13 residues. Germline lookup yields CDR1 MGHRA and CDR2 YSYEKL. The CDR3 reads CASMGLFYNEQFF. The CDR3 nucleotides read TGCGCCAGCATGGGCCTTTTTTACAATGAGCAGTTCTTC.

The chain recombines TRBV7-9 with TRBJ2-3; TRBD2 matches at 7 bases. Germline CDR1 reads SEHNR; CDR2 reads FQNEAQ (reference sequence). The CDR3 runs to 15 residues. Trimming cost V 2 bases and J 2 bases; bases outside gene matches: 4. The CDR3 reads CASSLWGGSTDTQYF. The CDR3 bases are TGTGCCAGCAGCTTATGGGGGGGGTCCACAGATACGCAGTATTTT.

V gene TRBV6-6 combines with J gene TRBJ1-2; D remains unclear. The CDR3 extends over 12 amino acids. With 2 bases removed from V and 8 bases from J, the gap between germline ends came to 9 bases. Per the germline V gene, CDR1 is MNHNY and CDR2 is SVGAGI (reference sequence). CDR3 loop: CASSYGRNGYTF. DNA for the CDR3: TGTGCCAGCAGTTACGGGCGTAACGGCTACACCTTC.

The J gene is TRBJ1-2, the V gene TRBV28, with D unclear. Trimming pared 6 bases from V and 5 bases from J, leaving 10 bases between. Germline CDR1 MDHEN, CDR2 SYDVKM. The CDR3 covers 12 residues. CDR3 sequence reads: CASRFDWYGYTF. The CDR3 DNA reads as TGTGCCAGCAGGTTCGACTGGTATGGCTACACCTTC.

The chain uses TRBV6-1 and TRBJ2-5; D call uncertain. The CDR3 is made up of 13 amino acids. Germline V CDR1 and CDR2: MNHNS, SASEGT. V was shortened by 4 bases and J by 2 bases, with 8 bases between the two germline ends. The CDR3 DNA reads TGTGCCAGCAGTGGACAAGAACAAGAGACCCAGTACTTC. Translation gives CASSGQEQETQYF.

The sample holds a few counts of this clone. This chain uses TRBV7-9 with TRBJ2-6; no clear D. Per germline, CDR1 SEHNR and CDR2 FQNEAQ (reference sequence). The CDR3 runs 15 residues. V lost 4 bases and J 2 bases, leaving 9 bases between the germline ends. CDR3 residues: CASSSTPTGANVLTF. The CDR3 DNA sequence: TGTGCCAGCAGCTCGACACCCACTGGGGCCAACGTCCTGACTTTC.

The chain joins TRBV6-6 to TRBJ1-1, with D uncertain. The CDR3 contains 14 residues. Trimming removed 6 bases at V and 3 bases at J, with 14 bases between. The germline V gene encodes CDR1 MNHNY and CDR2 SVGAGI (reference sequence). The CDR3: CASRSNRPYTEAFF. CDR3 in DNA: TGTGCCAGCAGAAGTAACAGACCCTACACTGAAGCTTTCTTT.

V usage is TRBV6-1 and J usage is TRBJ1-1; D is perhaps TRBD1 (5 bases). Germline V gene data show CDR1 as MNHNS and CDR2 as SASEGT. The germline V and J ends were trimmed by 0 bases and 5 bases, with 13 bases remaining between them. The length of the CDR3 is 15 residues. Written as DNA, the CDR3 is TGTGCCAGCAGTGAAGCTGGGGGGGGGATGACTGAAGCTTTCTTT. It encodes CASSEAGGGMTEAFF.

The chain combines TRBV19 with TRBJ2-1, with TRBD1 matching 8 bases. CDR1 LNHDA and CDR2 SQIVND come from the germline V gene (reference sequence). The J segment lost 7 bases and the V segment lost 5 bases, leaving 10 bases of the junction unmatched. CDR3 length: 15 amino acids. CDR3 bases: TGTGCCAGTAGTCTCGGACAGGGTAATAGGAATGAGCAGTTCTTC. This translates into CASSLGQGNRNEQFF. The full variable domain, rest sourced from reference TRBV19 and TRBJ2-1, is DGGITQSPKYLFRKEGQNVTLSCEQNLNHDAMYWYRQDPGQGLRLIYYSQIVNDFQKGDIAEGYSVSREKKESFPLTVTSAQKNPTAFYLCASSLGQGNRNEQFFGPGTRLTVL.

As concerns this clone: Germline is not matched at one junction end, which may reflect a read error. Other DNA variants within this sample encode the same CDR3. The chain is built from TRBV4-3 and TRBJ2-2, with D maybe TRBD1 (7 bases). The germline gives CDR1 LGHNA, CDR2 YSLEER. This CDR3 comprises 15 residues. In DNA, the CDR3 is TGCGCCAGTAGCCAGGAGGGGGCGCAGGGCGGGGAGCTGTTTTTT. It is translated as CASSQEGAQGGELFF.

The gene calls are TRBV18 and TRBJ2-7; TRBD1 matches 8 bases. This CDR3 comprises 14 residues. With 3 bases clipped from V and 3 bases from J, the junction kept 4 bases outside the gene matches. Germline CDR1 KGHSH, CDR2 LQKENI. CDR3 bases: TGTGCCAGCTCACCTGGGACAGGCCGCTACGAGCAGTACTTC. Amino acids: CASSPGTGRYEQYF.

The chain couples TRBV2 to TRBJ1-1, with 7 bases lining up with TRBD1. Trimming at V came to 6 bases and at J to 7 bases, leaving 11 bases not matched to a gene. The length of the CDR3 is 14 residues. Germline CDR1 reads SNHLY; CDR2 reads FYNNEI. CDR3 in amino acids: CASRLRGGGIEAFF. In DNA form, the CDR3 reads TGTGCCAGCAGGCTGAGAGGGGGCGGGATTGAAGCTTTCTTT.

The rearrangement links TRBV10-3 to TRBJ1-6, with 8 bases aligning to TRBD1. CDR1 ENHRY and CDR2 SYGVKD come from the germline V gene. The CDR3 contains 16 residues. V lost 5 bases and J lost 0; bases outside the gene matches: 3. In DNA, the CDR3 is TGTGCCATCAGTAGACAGGGGAGCTCCTATAATTCACCCCTCCACTTT. Translating gives CAISRQGSSYNSPLHF.